These 5 T cell receptor beta chains were all obtained from the same sample, sequenced in a study of Tregs in tolerant kidney transplant recipients. Sequencing used immunoSEQ multiplex PCR; TCRdb keeps in-frame clones, though not all of them. In the table there are roughly 86,000 clones, 90% to 95% of which are singletons. Mixed chimerism was transient after nonmyeloablative marrow transplants from related graft donors. Sequencing was performed on CD4+ T cells from blood (PBMCs), taken 12 months after the transplant. These receptor sequences come from a human patient who received a combined kidney and bone marrow transplant. Some T cells may be transferred from the graft donor.

The V gene is TRBV7-6, the J gene TRBJ2-7, with 11 bases that match TRBD1. The CDR3 runs 18 residues. Germline lookup yields CDR1 SGHVS and CDR2 FNYEAQ. V lost 2 bases to trimming and J lost 4 bases; unmatched junction nucleotides: 13. CDR3 DNA sequence: TGTGCCAGCAGCTTAAATTCGGGACAGGGGGTTAGGGCGTACGAGCAGTACTTC. The encoded protein is CASSLNSGQGVRAYEQYF.

This clone appeared once. V and J are TRBV5-6 and TRBJ1-1, with a possible D match to TRBD1 (5 bases). Germline V gene lookup returns CDR1 SGHDT and CDR2 YYEEEE. This CDR3 contains 17 residues. Trimming pared 4 bases from V and 5 bases from J, leaving 24 bases between. For the CDR3, the DNA is TGTGCCAGCAGCAGTACTACGTTATTTGGGGGAGGTACTGAAGCTTTCTTT. This encodes CASSSTTLFGGGTEAFF.

The gene calls are TRBV4-1 and TRBJ2-1, with a tentative D call TRBD2 (5 bases). Trimming left V 0 bases short and J 3 bases short, with 12 bases between. CDR1 and CDR2 (germline): MGHRA, YSYEKL. CDR3 length: 16 amino acids. In DNA form, the CDR3 reads TGCGCCAGCAGCCAAGATGAGGGTAATGTCTACAATGAGCAGTTCTTC. It specifies CASSQDEGNVYNEQFF.

In this sample, this clone turned up once. This chain links TRBV29-1 with TRBJ2-1; TRBD2 is a possible D gene (6 bases). The V and J ends lost 1 base and 1 base respectively, with 17 bases between them. Germline assignment: CDR1 SQVTM and CDR2 ANQGSEA. The CDR3 consists of 17 residues. CDR3 amino acids: CSVEVYEGRKSYNEQFF. In DNA form, the CDR3 reads TGCAGCGTTGAAGTCTATGAAGGGAGGAAATCCTACAATGAGCAGTTCTTC.

The rearrangement joins TRBV19 to TRBJ1-2; no clear D. Trimming pared 6 bases from V and 8 bases from J, leaving 16 bases between. This CDR3 spans 13 amino acids. Germline CDR1 and CDR2: LNHDA and SQIVND (reference sequence). The chain's CDR3 is CASSNPGRGGYTF. The CDR3 DNA follows: TGTGCCAGTAGCAATCCGGGCCGCGGGGGCTACACCTTC.